This T cell receptor beta chain was observed in a study of control samples from healthy donors and cancer patients. The repertoire was sequenced with immunoSEQ multiplex PCR; TCRdb's copy has only in-frame clones and lacks some. The table lists 210,000 or so clones, 91% of them singletons. This CDR3 is 12 amino acids long. Per the germline V gene, CDR1 is MGHDK and CDR2 is SYGVNS. V lost 7 bases and J lost 7; bases outside the gene matches: 1. The sequenced sample consisted of blood. This sequence joins TRBV25-1 and TRBJ1-6; 7 bases line up with TRBD1. The TCR was taken from a man under 40 in good health. This chain's CDR3 is CASTRGNSPLHF. CDR3 sequence (DNA): TGTGCCAGCACCAGGGGGAATTCACCCCTCCACTTT.